These 20 T cell receptor beta chains originate from one sample sequenced in a study of T cell clonality in common variable immunodeficiency. Regarding the study as a whole: Reportedly, TCR beta sequences from common variable immunodeficiency showed fewer deletions and N-nucleotide insertions.

The data were produced by immunoSEQ multiplex PCR, yet TCRdb's version contains in-frame clones alone and is incomplete. The sample was found to contain more than 20,000 clones, and every one recurs. These receptors are not linked to any known antigen. The specimen sequenced was peripheral blood mononuclear cells. These receptors originate from a human donor with common variable immunodeficiency.

This clone is medium-sized (0.01 to 0.1%) within its sample. The sequenced fragment ends 3 residues before the CDR3 boundary, so the rest is inferred from the germline J gene. The V and J genes are TRBV9 and TRBJ2-5, with 11 positions matching TRBD2. CDR3 size: 15 residues. Looked up from germline, CDR1 is SGDLS and CDR2 is YYNGEE. With 0 bases clipped from V and 5 bases from J, the junction kept 3 bases outside the gene matches. This chain's CDR3 is CASSVARTSGETQYF. The sequenced CDR3 bases are TGTGCCAGCAGCGTAGCCCGGACTAGCGGGGAGACC.

The sample holds many counts of this clone. The CDR3 end is not reached by the read, which stops 3 residues before it; the germline J gene fills it in. The rearrangement links TRBV5-4 to TRBJ2-5, with 11 bases identical to TRBD2. Germline V gives CDR1 SGHNT, CDR2 YYREEE (reference sequence). V shed 6 bases and J 1 base; nucleotides not matched to a gene: 5. This CDR3 region has 15 residues. The CDR3 sequence: CASTSGTSGQETQYF. The CDR3 bases that were read are TGTGCCAGCACCTCGGGGACTAGCGGCCAAGAGACC.

This clone has at least ten counts. CDR3 bases read: TGCAGTGCTAGAGGATCCCAGGATCAGCCC. Protein: CSARGSQDQP. In full, the CDR3 is CSARGSQDQPQHF. This chain links TRBV20-1 with TRBJ1-5; no clear D. The CDR3 is cut off 3 residues early in the read; its end comes from the germline J gene. The germline gives CDR1 DFQATT, CDR2 SNEGSKA (reference sequence). V lost 1 base to trimming and J lost 5 bases, with 9 bases between them. CDR3 length: 13 amino acids.

This clone was picked up many times. The CDR3 end lies 3 residues beyond the end of the read and is filled in from the germline J gene. The V gene is TRBV5-1, the J gene TRBJ1-1; a weak D match, TRBD1 (6 bases). Trimming took 4 bases from V and 2 from J, leaving 15 bases between them. The CDR3 spans 15 residues. The germline gives CDR1 SGHRS, CDR2 YFSETQ. The CDR3 sequence: CASSPTTGLNTEAFF. CDR3 DNA (partial): TGCGCCAGCAGCCCCACTACAGGGCTCAACACTGAA.

This clone has at least ten counts. The observed sequence ends 3 residues before the CDR3 terminus, with the missing tail filled in from the germline J gene. The chain recombines TRBV11-2 with TRBJ2-5; a weak D match, TRBD1 (6 bases). The CDR3 is 14 amino acids. Germline-derived CDR1 and CDR2 are SGHAT and FQNNGV. V was pared by 5 bases and J by 5 bases, with 15 bases between. CDR3 loop: CASSPRWGPETQYF. CDR3 DNA (partial): TGTGCCAGCAGCCCCCGGTGGGGGCCTGAGACC.

This clone was recorded at least ten times. Read coverage stops 3 residues before the CDR3 terminus; the germline J gene supplies the remainder. V gene TRBV7-9 combines with J gene TRBJ2-1; D remains ambiguous. Germline values: CDR1 SEHNR, CDR2 FQNEAQ (reference sequence). The CDR3 length is 13 residues. With 5 bases removed from V and 5 bases from J, the gap between germline ends came to 10 bases. The CDR3 reads CASSSASDNEQFF. The CDR3 bases that were read are TGTGCCAGCAGCAGTGCCAGCGACAATGAG.

At least ten counts were recorded for this clone. CDR3 DNA (partial): TGCGCCAGCAGCTCCAGGACAGGGAACTCTGGAAACACC. Its translation is CASSSRTGNSGNT. The CDR3 in full is CASSSRTGNSGNTIYF. The chain recombines TRBV5-1 with TRBJ1-3; 8 bases are a match to TRBD1. The read terminates 3 residues before the CDR3 end, so the remaining end is supplied by the germline J gene. The CDR3 length is 16 residues. V dropped 3 bases and J dropped 0; count of bases not matched to a gene: 5. Germline V gene data show CDR1 as SGHRS and CDR2 as YFSETQ.

The sample holds many counts of this clone. The junction departs from germline at one end; a sequencing error may be responsible. The CDR3 end lies 3 residues beyond the end of the read and is filled in from the germline J gene. The chain couples TRBV7-9 to TRBJ2-1; TRBD2 aligns across 9 bases. From germline, CDR1 is SEHNR and CDR2 FQNEAQ (reference sequence). This CDR3 comprises 15 residues. The CDR3 bases that were read are TGTGCCAGCAGCTCGGGGACTAGCTCCCACAATGAG. Protein product: CASSSGTSSHNE. The whole CDR3 is CASSSGTSSHNEQFF.

This clone was seen many times. The read falls 3 residues short of the CDR3 end, and the missing part is taken from the germline J gene. The chain joins TRBV19 to TRBJ2-7; a weak D match, TRBD1 (5 bases). The germline gives CDR1 LNHDA, CDR2 SQIVND (reference sequence). V gave up 4 bases and J gave up 6 bases, with 16 bases separating them. The CDR3 has 14 residues. Partial CDR3 DNA: TGTGCCAGTAGTACCCCAGGGTTACGAAGCGAG. This sequence encodes CASSTPGLRSE. The complete CDR3 sequence is CASSTPGLRSEQYF.

This clone was detected many times. The read falls 3 residues short of the CDR3 end, and the missing part is taken from the germline J gene. V usage is TRBV19 and J usage is TRBJ2-1, with 16 bases identical to TRBD2. The ends lost 6 bases at V and 7 bases at J; junction bases unmatched: 6. This CDR3 is 16 amino acids long. Germline V gives CDR1 LNHDA, CDR2 SQIVND (reference sequence). The CDR3 loop reads CASSPGLAGGQNEQFF. CDR3 DNA (partial): TGTGCCAGTAGCCCGGGACTAGCGGGGGGGCAAAATGAG.

This clone was observed at least ten times. The CDR3 is cut off 3 residues early in the read; its end comes from the germline J gene. The chain employs TRBV5-5 and TRBJ2-7, with 8 bases that match TRBD1. Germline V gene lookup returns CDR1 SGHKS and CDR2 YYEKEE (reference sequence). V was pared by 4 bases and J by 2 bases, with 2 bases of the junction left unmatched. The CDR3 runs 13 residues. The CDR3 protein is CASSPTGAYEQYF. CDR3 DNA (partial): TGTGCCAGCAGCCCGACAGGGGCCTACGAG. Full variable domain (outside the CDR3, taken from reference TRBV5-5 and TRBJ2-7): DAGVTQSPTHLIKTRGQQVTLRCSPISGHKSVSWYQQVLGQGPQFIFQYYEKEERGRGNFPDRFSARQFPNYSSELNVNALLLGDSALYLCASSPTGAYEQYFGPGTRLTVT.

This clone was picked up many times. The read falls 3 residues short of the CDR3 end, and the missing part is taken from the germline J gene. This chain uses TRBV7-2 with TRBJ2-3, with D possibly matching TRBD2 (6 bases). CDR1 SGHTA and CDR2 FQGNSA come from the germline V gene. Trimming stripped 5 bases from V and 2 bases from J, with 11 bases between. The CDR3 is 14 residues long. The covered CDR3 bases are TGTGCCAGCAGCCTTCGGGGGACCACAGATACG. Translated, it gives CASSLRGTTDT. The CDR3 reads in full as CASSLRGTTDTQYF.

This clone was detected ten times or more. The read terminates 3 residues ahead of where the CDR3 ends, so the germline J gene completes it. The V and J genes are TRBV7-9 and TRBJ1-3; no firm D call. This CDR3 is built from 15 residues. The germline V and J ends were trimmed by 4 bases and 4 bases, with 14 bases remaining between them. Germline CDR1 and CDR2: SEHNR and FQNEAQ (reference sequence). The DNA read from the CDR3 is TGTGCCAGCAGCTCTTTAAGGTTCCAGGGAAACACC. Encoded protein: CASSSLRFQGNT. The full CDR3 is CASSSLRFQGNTIYF. The full variable domain, in which reference TRBV7-9 and TRBJ1-3 provide the parts outside the CDR3, is DTGVSQNPRHKITKRGQNVTFRCDPISEHNRLYWYRQTLGQGPEFLTYFQNEAQLEKSRLLSDRFSAERPKGSFSTLEIQRTEQGDSAMYLCASSSLRFQGNTIYFGEGSWLTVV.

This clone showed up many times. The CDR3 extends 3 residues past the end of the read, so its final part is completed from the germline J gene. The sample contains more than one DNA sequence encoding this CDR3. This chain uses TRBV18 with TRBJ2-3; D is possibly TRBD1 (5 bases). V lost 6 bases to trimming and J lost 0 bases, with 16 bases between them. This CDR3 contains 16 residues. CDR1 and CDR2 from the germline V gene are KGHSH and LQKENI. The part of the CDR3 DNA that was read is TGTGCCAGCTCTCCCCGACAGAAAGCTAGCACAGATACG. Protein sequence: CASSPRQKASTDT. The whole CDR3 is CASSPRQKASTDTQYF.

In its sample, this clone was seen many times. The read finishes 3 residues shy of the CDR3 end, and the germline J gene is used to complete it. V is TRBV6-4 and J is TRBJ2-5; 7 bases map to TRBD1. CDR1 and CDR2 (germline): MRHNA, SNTAGT. V was clipped by 7 bases and J by 7 bases; unmatched bases: 12. The CDR3 has 14 residues. The CDR3 DNA, read in part, is TGTGCCAGCAACCTTACAGGGGCTTGCGTGACC. This gives the protein CASNLTGACVT. The full CDR3 protein reads CASNLTGACVTQYF.

There are many counts of this clone. Read coverage stops 3 residues before the CDR3 terminus; the germline J gene supplies the remainder. V usage is TRBV2 and J usage is TRBJ2-7; D uncertain. Germline CDR1 reads SNHLY; CDR2 reads FYNNEI. V lost 5 bases, J lost 4 bases, and 12 bases lay in between. The CDR3 sequence is 13 residues long. CDR3 sequence reads: CASSIVLRYEQYF. The sequenced CDR3 bases are TGTGCCAGCAGTATTGTCTTGAGGTACGAG.

This clone was seen ten or more times. The CDR3 protein is CAITPQGRGGHEQYF. Partial CDR3 DNA: TGTGCCATCACTCCTCAGGGGCGTGGTGGGCACGAG. The chain employs TRBV10-3 and TRBJ2-7, with a possible D match to TRBD1 (6 bases). Read data end 3 residues before the CDR3 end; the end is taken from the germline J gene. Germline CDR1 and CDR2: ENHRY and SYGVKD. The V gene lost 7 bases and the J gene lost 5 bases, with 21 bases spanning the gap. The CDR3 totals 15 residues.

This clone was picked up many times. Read data end 3 residues before the CDR3 end; the end is taken from the germline J gene. V is TRBV18 and J is TRBJ1-1, with a weak D call TRBD1 (5 bases). Germline CDR1 reads KGHSH; CDR2 reads LQKENI. V was cut by 6 bases and J by 4 bases, with 12 bases left in between. This CDR3 spans 13 amino acids. CDR3 bases read: TGTGCCAGCTCTAATGGGGGGGGCACTGAA. As protein: CASSNGGGTE. The complete CDR3 protein is CASSNGGGTEAFF.

There are many counts of this clone. The CDR3 extends 3 residues past the end of the read, so its final part is completed from the germline J gene. This chain uses TRBV7-2 with TRBJ1-1; a weak D match, TRBD1 (5 bases). The V gene lost 6 bases and the J gene lost 2 bases, with 13 bases spanning the gap. Germline values: CDR1 SGHTA, CDR2 FQGNSA. The CDR3 has 14 residues. CDR3 region: CASRSGIYNTEAFF. CDR3 DNA, as far as it was read: TGTGCCAGCAGATCAGGGATTTATAACACTGAA.

This clone was recorded many times. Read data end 3 residues before the CDR3 end; the end is taken from the germline J gene. The chain recombines TRBV18 with TRBJ2-3, with D unclear. Germline V gene sequence: CDR1 KGHSH, CDR2 LQKENI. V lost 5 bases, J lost 3 bases, and 9 bases lay in between. This CDR3 contains 13 residues. CDR3 loop: CASSVQSTDTQYF. The DNA read from the CDR3 is TGTGCCAGCTCAGTTCAGAGTACAGATACG.